A single sample is the source of the 8 T cell receptor beta chains below, sequenced in a study of Graves' ophthalmopathy and Graves' hyperthyroidism. CDR3 regions of TCR beta were amplified from RNA transcripts. RT-PCR in the first round used HTBI primers; a second-round multiplex PCR followed. TCRdb re-analysed the multiplex PCR reads in MiXCR, keeping a single row per CDR3 protein. Seen here are 340,000 or so distinct CDR3 sequences, under 20% observed once, and the top ten hold 9% to 15%. The sequenced sample consisted of peripheral blood. These receptors originate from an adult man with Graves' ophthalmopathy.

The V and J genes are TRBV20-1 and TRBJ1-1, with 8 bases aligning to TRBD1. The CDR3 is 14 residues long. The germline CDR1 and CDR2 sequences are DFQATT and SNEGSKA (reference sequence). Trimming at V came to 4 bases and at J to 4 bases, leaving 8 bases not matched to a gene. This CDR3 is CSAKTGVRLTEAFF. The CDR3 coding sequence is TGCAGTGCTAAGACAGGGGTGAGGCTCACTGAAGCTTTCTTT.

This clonotype was recorded at least ten times. The V call is TRBV12-3 or TRBV12-4, the J call TRBJ2-7; 8 nucleotides agree with TRBD1. Trimming took 3 bases from V and 1 from J; bases not matched to a gene: 2. The length of the CDR3 is 14 residues. The CDR3 here is CASSFGQGSYEQYF. The DNA for the CDR3 is TGTGCCAGCAGTTTCGGACAGGGATCCTACGAGCAGTACTTC.

This clonotype has at least ten counts. The J gene is TRBJ1-6, the V gene TRBV7-6; D remains ambiguous. Germline CDR1 SGHVS, CDR2 FNYEAQ. Deletions cut 5 bases from V and 11 bases from J, with 19 bases between. This CDR3 has 15 amino acids. CDR3 DNA: TGTGCCAGCAGCCCCGACGCGGGCCGGTTAGCACCCCTCCACTTT. It specifies CASSPDAGRLAPLHF.

This clonotype was found many times. This rearrangement joins TRBV7-8 to TRBJ1-1; TRBD1 agrees at 9 bases. CDR3 length equals 16 residues. Germline trimming cut 8 bases from V and 0 bases from J; bases unmatched to any gene: 10. Per germline, CDR1 SGHVS and CDR2 FQNEAQ. CDR3 in DNA: TGTGCCAGCCAAGGGGACAGGGTTTTCATGAACACTGAAGCTTTCTTT. This gives the protein CASQGDRVFMNTEAFF. The full variable domain, with the rest looked up from reference TRBV7-8 and TRBJ1-1, is GAGVSQSPRYKVAKRGQDVALRCDPISGHVSLFWYQQALGQGPEFLTYFQNEAQLDKSGLPSDRFFAERPEGSVSTLKIQRTQQEDSAVYLCASQGDRVFMNTEAFFGQGTRLTVV.

In regard to this clonotype: The conserved final phenylalanine or tryptophan is absent from the CDR3, which likely points to a read error. The CDR3 loop is CASSLAPDRNQPQHS. The CDR3, as DNA: TGCGCCAGCAGCTTGGCCCCAGACAGAAATCAGCCCCAGCATTCT. The gene calls are TRBV5-1 and TRBJ1-5; TRBD1 might be the D (5 bases). Germline CDR1 reads SGHRS; CDR2 reads YFSETQ. The CDR3 extends over 15 amino acids. V was pared by 0 bases and J by 4 bases, with 11 bases between.

The sample holds many counts of this clonotype. The chain recombines TRBV5-1 with TRBJ2-7; D uncertain. Germline V gene sequence: CDR1 SGHRS, CDR2 YFSETQ. The V end lost 0 bases, the J end lost 6 bases, and 10 bases lay between the germline ends. The CDR3 spans 13 residues. CDR3 residues: CASSLAPAVEQYF. The DNA of the CDR3 is TGCGCCAGCAGCTTGGCCCCCGCTGTCGAGCAGTACTTC.

This clonotype was seen many times. The V call is TRBV29-1, the J call TRBJ1-2, with 10 bases fitting TRBD1. Germline V lookup: CDR1 SQVTM, CDR2 ANQGSEA. Germline trimming cut 0 bases from V and 3 bases from J; bases unmatched to any gene: 7. This CDR3 has 16 amino acids. The CDR3 loop reads CSVEDRRGQGHYGYTF. CDR3 bases: TGCAGCGTTGAAGATCGTAGGGGACAGGGGCACTATGGCTACACCTTC.

This clonotype was seen ten or more times. The chain uses TRBV6-1 and TRBJ1-1; 7 nucleotides align to TRBD1. The junction had 10 bases not matched to a gene; V was cut back by 10 bases and J by 5 bases. The V gene's germline CDR1 is MNHNS and CDR2 SASEGT. The CDR3 is 13 amino acids. The CDR3 coding sequence is TGTGCCACCGCTGGACAGGTTTTTACTGAAGCTTTCTTT. Translated, it gives CATAGQVFTEAFF.